The clone carrying this TCR beta chain was detected many times. Its antigen is not identified. TCRdb reprocessed the reads via MiXCR and lists one record per CDR3 protein. Among roughly 200,000 distinct CDR3 sequences listed, roughly two fifths were seen once. The CDR3 has 11 residues. The germline CDR1 and CDR2 sequences are MNHNS and SASEGT. The ends were cut back, 6 bases at V and 2 bases at J, with 4 bases in the middle. The entry originates in a study of T cell repertoires in cytomegalovirus infection. The receptor was isolated from a human donor in good health (CMV status not recorded). Some clones in this sample may be carry-over from other donors' samples. J is TRBJ1-1 and V is TRBV6-1; no clear D. The material sequenced was CD8+ T cells from cultured PBMCs, taken from culture after CMV antigen stimulation. DNA of the CDR3: TGTGCCAGCAGGGTTAACACTGAAGCTTTCTTT. Translating gives CASRVNTEAFF.